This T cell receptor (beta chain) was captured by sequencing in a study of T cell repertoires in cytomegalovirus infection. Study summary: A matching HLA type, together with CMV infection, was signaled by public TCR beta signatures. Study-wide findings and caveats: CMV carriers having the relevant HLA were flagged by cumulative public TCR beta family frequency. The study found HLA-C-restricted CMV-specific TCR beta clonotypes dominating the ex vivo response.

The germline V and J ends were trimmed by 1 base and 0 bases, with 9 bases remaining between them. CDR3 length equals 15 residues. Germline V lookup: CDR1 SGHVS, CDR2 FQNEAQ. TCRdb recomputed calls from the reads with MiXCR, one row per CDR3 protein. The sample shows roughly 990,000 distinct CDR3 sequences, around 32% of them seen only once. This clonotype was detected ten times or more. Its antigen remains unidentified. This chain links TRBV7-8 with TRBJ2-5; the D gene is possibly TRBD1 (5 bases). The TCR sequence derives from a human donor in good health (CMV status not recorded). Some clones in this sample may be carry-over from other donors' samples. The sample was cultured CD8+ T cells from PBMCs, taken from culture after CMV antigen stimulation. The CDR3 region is CASSLGQSNQETQYF. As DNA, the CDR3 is TGTGCCAGCAGCTTAGGACAGAGTAACCAAGAGACCCAGTACTTC.